The next 20 T cell receptor beta chains were all read from a single sample in a study of T cells after yellow fever vaccination. TCRdb called the 5' RACE reads again in MiXCR, with one record for every CDR3 protein. The sample has more than 450,000 distinct CDR3 sequences, 20% to 25% seen once. Sequencing was performed on PBMCs, taken roughly 23 days after the first yellow fever vaccination. Receptors were obtained from a man between 18 and 35 years old who received the YFV17D yellow fever vaccine.

This clonotype was found once. The V and J genes are TRBV3-1 and TRBJ2-1; D is possibly TRBD2 (7 bases). The ends were cut back, 4 bases at V and 2 bases at J, with 12 bases in the middle. The CDR3 has 15 amino acids. Per the germline V gene, CDR1 is LGHDT and CDR2 is YNNKEL (reference sequence). In nucleotides, the CDR3 is TGTGCCAGCAGCCTTCGAGGGGGGGCCTACAATGAGCAGTTCTTC. It translates to CASSLRGGAYNEQFF.

This clonotype has ten or more counts. The rearrangement joins TRBV5-1 to TRBJ1-1, with D possibly TRBD1 on 6 matching bases. CDR3 length equals 15 residues. Germline lookup yields CDR1 SGHRS and CDR2 YFSETQ. V gave up 3 bases and J gave up 2 bases, with 14 bases separating them. The CDR3 loop is CASSWGRTVNTEAFF. The CDR3 nucleotides read TGCGCCAGCAGCTGGGGGAGGACAGTAAACACTGAAGCTTTCTTT.

This rearrangement joins TRBV12-3 or TRBV12-4 to TRBJ1-2; no definite D call. The CDR3 has 16 residues. The V end was cut by 0 bases, the J end by 6 bases, with 17 bases between. In DNA form, the CDR3 reads TGTGCCAGCAGTTTAGCCATGGATTCTGCCACCCATGGCTACACCTTC. This codes for CASSLAMDSATHGYTF.

There are a few counts of this clonotype. The chain recombines TRBV20-1 with TRBJ2-1, with D perhaps given as TRBD1 or TRBD2 (6 bases each). Germline V CDR1 and CDR2: DFQATT, SNEGSKA (reference sequence). The CDR3 is made up of 16 amino acids. The ends were cut back, 0 bases at V and 2 bases at J, with 14 bases in the middle. CDR3 in amino acids: CSARDWRGAPYNEQFF. The CDR3 coding sequence is TGCAGTGCTAGAGATTGGAGGGGGGCCCCCTACAATGAGCAGTTCTTC.

This chain links TRBV10-3 with TRBJ1-1; D is unresolved. V lost 6 bases and J lost 6, with 11 bases in between. The CDR3 spans 12 residues. Germline V lookup: CDR1 ENHRY, CDR2 SYGVKD. CDR3 nucleotides: TGTGCCATCAGCCGCGATACCGCTGAAGCTTTCTTT. It encodes CAISRDTAEAFF.

This clonotype has just a few counts. The chain combines TRBV21-1 with TRBJ2-7; the table names TRBD1, a call not compared with the DNA. TRBV21-1 is reported as a pseudogene. The CDR3 spans 14 residues. The CDR3 coding sequence is TGTGCCAGCAGCAGATCCACCGGGACAGCGTTTTTCAACGTC. It encodes CASSRSTGTAFFNV.

This clonotype has more than one count but fewer than ten. The genes are TRBV7-2 and TRBJ2-3; D unresolved. Trimming cost V 4 bases and J 5 bases, with 7 bases left between them. This CDR3 has 12 amino acids. The V gene's germline CDR1 is SGHTA and CDR2 FQGNSA. The CDR3, as DNA: TGTGCCAGCAGCTCGGTGGTAGATACGCAGTATTTT. Translation gives CASSSVVDTQYF.

This chain connects TRBV27 to TRBJ1-5; D may be TRBD1 (6 bases). Trimming shortened V by 2 bases and J by 6 bases, and 11 bases separated the two germline ends. The germline V gene has CDR1 MNHEY and CDR2 SMNVEV (reference sequence). There are 14 residues in the CDR3. The CDR3 bases are TGTGCCAGCAGTTTAACCAGGGGCGTTCAGCCCCAGCATTTT. Protein sequence: CASSLTRGVQPQHF.

This clonotype has more than one count but fewer than ten. This chain uses TRBV5-6 with TRBJ2-5, with 7 bases aligning to TRBD1. V was pared by 2 bases and J by 4 bases, with 8 bases of the junction left unmatched. CDR3 length: 15 residues. Germline lookup yields CDR1 SGHDT and CDR2 YYEEEE. CDR3 region: CASSFLSAGGETQYF. The CDR3 nucleotides read TGTGCCAGCAGCTTCCTTAGCGCAGGGGGAGAGACCCAGTACTTC.

CDR3 sequence (DNA): TGTGCCAGCAGTTCCCCAGCGGACAGGGTGTACACCATATATTTT. Translating it yields CASSSPADRVYTIYF. The chain has TRBV28 and TRBJ1-3, with 8 nucleotides matching TRBD1. V lost 4 bases, J lost 8 bases, and 10 bases stayed unmatched. The CDR3 loop spans 15 amino acids. Germline V gene sequence: CDR1 MDHEN, CDR2 SYDVKM. Filled out from reference TRBV28 and TRBJ1-3, the complete variable domain reads DVKVTQSSRYLVKRTGEKVFLECVQDMDHENMFWYRQDPGLGLRLIYFSYDVKMKEKGDIPEGYSVSREKKERFSLILESASTNQTSMYLCASSSPADRVYTIYFGEGSWLTVV.

J is TRBJ2-3 and V is TRBV27; 9 bases map to TRBD2. Germline CDR1 reads MNHEY; CDR2 reads SMNVEV (reference sequence). This CDR3 region has 15 residues. With V trimmed by 4 bases and J by 2 bases, 4 bases remained unmatched. The CDR3 spells CASSWTSEPTDTQYF. DNA for the CDR3: TGTGCCAGCAGTTGGACTAGCGAACCCACAGATACGCAGTATTTT.

The chain has TRBV5-1 and TRBJ2-2; D is ambiguous. Trimming pared 4 bases from V and 5 bases from J, leaving 12 bases between. The CDR3 is made up of 14 amino acids. CDR1 SGHRS and CDR2 YFSETQ come from the germline V gene. DNA for the CDR3: TGCGCCAGCAGCCTTACTCCACCTACCGGGGAGCTGTTTTTT. Translation gives CASSLTPPTGELFF.

V gene TRBV25-1 combines with J gene TRBJ2-7; D may be TRBD1 (5 bases). V was pared by 6 bases and J by 3 bases, with 15 bases between. The CDR3 runs 14 residues. The germline V gene encodes CDR1 MGHDK and CDR2 SYGVNS. This CDR3 reads CASSPGPGCYEQYF. The CDR3 coding sequence is TGTGCCAGCAGCCCCGGGCCAGGGTGCTACGAGCAGTACTTC.

The chain combines TRBV20-1 with TRBJ1-2; a possible D gene is TRBD1 (6 bases). The CDR3 consists of 10 residues. Germline assignment: CDR1 DFQATT and CDR2 SNEGSKA (reference sequence). In nucleotides, the CDR3 is TGCAGAGGGGGATCTTATGGCTACACCTTC. Its translation is CRGGSYGYTF.

Here the CDR3 DNA reads TGTGCCAGCAGTCCGGGACAGGGGGGTAATGAGCAGTTCTTC. Residues: CASSPGQGGNEQFF. The rearrangement uses TRBV27 and TRBJ2-1; 11 bases align to TRBD1. The CDR3 contains 14 residues. Germline assignment: CDR1 MNHEY and CDR2 SMNVEV (reference sequence). V lost 5 bases and J lost 7; bases outside the gene matches: 4.

This clonotype has just a few counts. The chain is built from TRBV7-2 and TRBJ2-1; D may be TRBD1 (5 bases). The CDR3 runs to 16 residues. The germline CDR1 and CDR2 sequences are SGHTA and FQGNSA. Trimming removed 1 base from V and 11 bases from J, with 21 bases in between. The CDR3: CASSLVYGEGATKQFF. The CDR3 DNA reads as TGTGCCAGCAGCTTAGTCTACGGCGAAGGGGCGACCAAGCAGTTCTTC.

The V gene is TRBV4-3, the J gene TRBJ2-3, with TRBD2 identical over 7 bases. The trim removed 4 bases at V and 10 bases at J, leaving 14 bases unmatched. CDR1 is LGHNA and CDR2 is YSLEER in the germline V gene. This CDR3 is built from 15 residues. CDR3 nucleotides: TGCGCCAGCAGCCTAGGGACGGGGGAGGGTCTGGCGCAGTATTTT. It codes for CASSLGTGEGLAQYF.

The chain carries TRBV9 and TRBJ1-3, with D unclear. The CDR3 has 13 amino acids. V lost 4 bases, J lost 3 bases, and 8 bases lay in between. CDR1 and CDR2 from the germline V gene are SGDLS and YYNGEE. CDR3 sequence: CASSPYIGNTIYF. The CDR3 DNA sequence: TGTGCCAGCAGCCCCTATATTGGAAACACCATATATTTT.

This chain connects TRBV12-3 or TRBV12-4 to TRBJ1-4, with D uncertain. The CDR3 is made up of 14 amino acids. V was cut by 3 bases and J by 8 bases, with 13 bases left in between. The CDR3, as DNA: TGTGCCAGCAGTTTTGTAGGCAGAGGGGAAAAACTGTTTTTT. Protein product: CASSFVGRGEKLFF.

This clonotype has more than one count but fewer than ten. The genes are TRBV18 and TRBJ2-7; 8 positions match TRBD1. Trimming took 1 base from V and 0 from J; bases not matched to a gene: 2. Germline V gene data show CDR1 as KGHSH and CDR2 as LQKENI. The CDR3 loop spans 15 amino acids. The CDR3 DNA follows: TGTGCCAGCTCACCACGACAGGGGAGCTCCTACGAGCAGTACTTC. It encodes CASSPRQGSSYEQYF.